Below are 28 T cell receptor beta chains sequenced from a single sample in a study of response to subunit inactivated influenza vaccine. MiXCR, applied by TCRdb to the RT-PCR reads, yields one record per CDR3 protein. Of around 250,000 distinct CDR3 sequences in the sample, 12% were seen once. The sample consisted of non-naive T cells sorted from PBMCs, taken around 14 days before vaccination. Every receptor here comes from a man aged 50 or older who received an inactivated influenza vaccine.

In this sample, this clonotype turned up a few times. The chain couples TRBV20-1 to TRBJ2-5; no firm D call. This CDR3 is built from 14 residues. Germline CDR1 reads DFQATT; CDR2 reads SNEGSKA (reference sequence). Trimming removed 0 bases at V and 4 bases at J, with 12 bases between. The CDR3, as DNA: TGCAGTGCTAGAGATTTGTTATCTCGAGAGACCCAGTACTTC. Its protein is CSARDLLSRETQYF.

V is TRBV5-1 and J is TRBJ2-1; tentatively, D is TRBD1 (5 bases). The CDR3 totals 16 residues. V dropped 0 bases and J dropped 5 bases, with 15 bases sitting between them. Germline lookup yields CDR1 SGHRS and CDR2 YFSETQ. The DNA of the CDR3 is TGCGCCAGCAGCTTGGCGCCAGGGTGCGCCGACAATGAGCAGTTCTTC. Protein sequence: CASSLAPGCADNEQFF. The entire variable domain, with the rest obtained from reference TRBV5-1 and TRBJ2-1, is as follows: KAGVTQTPRYLIKTRGQQVTLSCSPISGHRSVSWYQQTPGQGLQFLFEYFSETQRNKGNFPGRFSGRQFSNSRSEMNVSTLELGDSALYLCASSLAPGCADNEQFFGPGTRLTVL.

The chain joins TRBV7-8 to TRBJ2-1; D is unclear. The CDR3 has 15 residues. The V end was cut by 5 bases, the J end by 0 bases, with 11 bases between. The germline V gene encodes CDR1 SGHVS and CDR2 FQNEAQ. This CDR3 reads CASSAVLSSYNEQFF. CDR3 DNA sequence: TGTGCCAGCAGCGCCGTCTTGAGCTCCTACAATGAGCAGTTCTTC.

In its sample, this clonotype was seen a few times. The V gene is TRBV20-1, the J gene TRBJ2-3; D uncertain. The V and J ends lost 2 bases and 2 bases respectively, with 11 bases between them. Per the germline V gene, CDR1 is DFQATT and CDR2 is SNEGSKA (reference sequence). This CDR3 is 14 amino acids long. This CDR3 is CSARLKFTTDTQYF. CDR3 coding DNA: TGCAGTGCTAGACTTAAGTTCACCACAGATACGCAGTATTTT.

CDR3 coding DNA: TGTGCCAGCAGCTCATTTAGCGGGAGGGCCCTCGGGGAGCTGTTTTTT. The encoded protein is CASSSFSGRALGELFF. The chain carries TRBV11-2 and TRBJ2-2; TRBD2 matches at 11 bases. V gave up 4 bases and J gave up 7 bases; unmatched junction bases: 8. Germline V gene sequence: CDR1 SGHAT, CDR2 FQNNGV. The CDR3 consists of 16 residues.

CDR3 residues: CASSQERRDTEAFF. The DNA for the CDR3 is TGTGCCAGCAGCCAAGAGAGGAGGGACACTGAAGCTTTCTTT. V is TRBV4-2 and J is TRBJ1-1; no firm D call. The CDR3 is 14 residues long. The germline gives CDR1 LGHNA, CDR2 YNFKEQ. The V and J ends lost 0 bases and 3 bases respectively, with 8 bases between them.

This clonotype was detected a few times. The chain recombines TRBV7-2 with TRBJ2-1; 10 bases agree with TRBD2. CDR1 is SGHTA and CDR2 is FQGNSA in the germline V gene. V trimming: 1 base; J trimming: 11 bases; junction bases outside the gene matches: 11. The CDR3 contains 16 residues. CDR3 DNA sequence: TGTGCCAGCAGCTTAGGAGCGGGAGGGCTCGCCTCGAAGCAGTTCTTC. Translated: CASSLGAGGLASKQFF.

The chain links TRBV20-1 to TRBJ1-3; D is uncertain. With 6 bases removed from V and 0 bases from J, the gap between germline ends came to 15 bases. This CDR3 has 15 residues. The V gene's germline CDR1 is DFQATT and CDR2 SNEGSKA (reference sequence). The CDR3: CSALPGLGSGNTIYF. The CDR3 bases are TGCAGTGCCTTACCCGGGTTGGGCTCTGGAAACACCATATATTTT.

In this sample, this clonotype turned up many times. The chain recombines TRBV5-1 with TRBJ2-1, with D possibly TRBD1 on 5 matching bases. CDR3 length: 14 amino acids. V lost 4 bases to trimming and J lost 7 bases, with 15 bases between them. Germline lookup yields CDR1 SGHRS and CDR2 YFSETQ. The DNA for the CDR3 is TGCGCCAGCAGCCTAAGCACAGGTGTGAATGAGCAGTTCTTC. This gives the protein CASSLSTGVNEQFF. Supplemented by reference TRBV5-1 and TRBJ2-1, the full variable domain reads KAGVTQTPRYLIKTRGQQVTLSCSPISGHRSVSWYQQTPGQGLQFLFEYFSETQRNKGNFPGRFSGRQFSNSRSEMNVSTLELGDSALYLCASSLSTGVNEQFFGPGTRLTVL.

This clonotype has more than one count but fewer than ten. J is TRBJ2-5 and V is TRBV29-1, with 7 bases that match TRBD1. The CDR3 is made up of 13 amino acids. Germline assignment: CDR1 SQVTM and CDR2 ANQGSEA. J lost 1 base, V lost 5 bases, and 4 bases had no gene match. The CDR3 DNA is TGCAGCGTTACCGCAGGGGGCCAAGAGACCCAGTACTTC. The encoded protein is CSVTAGGQETQYF. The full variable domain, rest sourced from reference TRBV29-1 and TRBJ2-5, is SAVISQKPSRDICQRGTSLTIQCQVDSQVTMMFWYRQQPGQSLTLIATANQGSEATYESGFVIDKFPISRPNLTFSTLTVSNMSPEDSSIYLCSVTAGGQETQYFGPGTRLLVL.

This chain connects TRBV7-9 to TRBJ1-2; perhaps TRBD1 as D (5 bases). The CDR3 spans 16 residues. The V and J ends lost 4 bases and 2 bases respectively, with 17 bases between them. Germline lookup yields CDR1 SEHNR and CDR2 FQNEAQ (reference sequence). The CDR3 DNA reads TGTGCCAGCAGCTCCATATGGGGCCAGGAGAACTATGGCTACACCTTC. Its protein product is CASSSIWGQENYGYTF.

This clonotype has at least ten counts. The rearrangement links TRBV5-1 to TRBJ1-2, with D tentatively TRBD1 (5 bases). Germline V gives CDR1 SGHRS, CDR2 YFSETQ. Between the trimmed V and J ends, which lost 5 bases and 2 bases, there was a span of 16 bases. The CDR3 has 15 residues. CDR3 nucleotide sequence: TGCGCCAGCAGGGATCTAACAGGTTGGAACTATGGCTACACCTTC. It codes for CASRDLTGWNYGYTF.

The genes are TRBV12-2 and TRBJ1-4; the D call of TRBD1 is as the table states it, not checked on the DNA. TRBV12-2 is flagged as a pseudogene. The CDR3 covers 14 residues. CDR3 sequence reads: CASRLVQGNEKLFF. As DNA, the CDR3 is TGTGCAAGTCGCTTAGTTCAGGGGAATGAAAAACTGTTTTTT.

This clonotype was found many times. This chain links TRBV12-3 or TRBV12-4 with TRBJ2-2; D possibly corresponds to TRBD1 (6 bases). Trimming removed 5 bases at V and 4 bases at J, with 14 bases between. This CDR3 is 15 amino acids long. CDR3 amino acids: CASSPRQAGTGELFF. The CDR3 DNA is TGTGCCAGCAGTCCGAGACAGGCGGGCACCGGGGAGCTGTTTTTT.

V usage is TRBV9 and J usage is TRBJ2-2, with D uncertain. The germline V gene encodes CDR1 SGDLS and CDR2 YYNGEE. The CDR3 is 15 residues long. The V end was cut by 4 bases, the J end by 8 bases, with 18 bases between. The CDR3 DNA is TGTGCCAGCAGCCCCGCACCTCTGAGGCCGGGGGAGCTGTTTTTT. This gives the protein CASSPAPLRPGELFF.

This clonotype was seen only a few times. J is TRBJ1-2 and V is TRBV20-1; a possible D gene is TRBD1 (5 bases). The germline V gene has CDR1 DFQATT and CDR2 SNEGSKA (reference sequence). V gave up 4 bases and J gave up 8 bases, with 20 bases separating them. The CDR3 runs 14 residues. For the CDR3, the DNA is TGCAGTGCTACAGACGATGGGGGAATTGCGGGCTACACCTTC. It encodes CSATDDGGIAGYTF.

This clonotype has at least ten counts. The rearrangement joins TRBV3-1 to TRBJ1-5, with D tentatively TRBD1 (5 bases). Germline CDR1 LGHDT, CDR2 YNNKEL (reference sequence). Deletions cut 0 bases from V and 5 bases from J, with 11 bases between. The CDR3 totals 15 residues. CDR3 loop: CASSQDGASHQPQHF. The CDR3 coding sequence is TGTGCCAGCAGCCAAGATGGGGCGTCCCATCAGCCCCAGCATTTT.

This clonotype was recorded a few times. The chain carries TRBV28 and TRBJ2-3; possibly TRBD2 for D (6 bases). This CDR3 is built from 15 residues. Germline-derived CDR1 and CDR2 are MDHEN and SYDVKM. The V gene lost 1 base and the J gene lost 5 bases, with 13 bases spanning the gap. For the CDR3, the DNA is TGTGCCAGCAGTTTATCTGCGGGACTCGGAGATACGCAGTATTTT. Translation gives CASSLSAGLGDTQYF.

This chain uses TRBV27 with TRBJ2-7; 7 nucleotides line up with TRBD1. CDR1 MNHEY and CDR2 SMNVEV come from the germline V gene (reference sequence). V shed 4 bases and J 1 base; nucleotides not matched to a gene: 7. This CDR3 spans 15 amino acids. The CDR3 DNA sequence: TGTGCCAGCAGTTCAAGCGACAGGGTTTCCTACGAGCAGTACTTC. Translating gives CASSSSDRVSYEQYF.

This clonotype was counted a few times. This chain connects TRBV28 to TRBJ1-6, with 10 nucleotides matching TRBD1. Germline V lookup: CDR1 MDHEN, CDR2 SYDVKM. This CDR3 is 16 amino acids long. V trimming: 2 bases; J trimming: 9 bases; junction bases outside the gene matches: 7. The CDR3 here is CASSLLPGQGGSPLHF. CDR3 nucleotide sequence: TGTGCCAGCAGTTTACTTCCCGGACAGGGGGGTTCACCCCTCCACTTT.

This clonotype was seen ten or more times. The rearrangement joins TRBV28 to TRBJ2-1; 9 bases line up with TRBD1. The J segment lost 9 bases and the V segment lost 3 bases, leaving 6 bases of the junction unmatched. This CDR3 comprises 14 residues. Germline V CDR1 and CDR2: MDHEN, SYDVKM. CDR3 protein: CASSLGQGLGEQFF. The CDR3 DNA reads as TGTGCCAGCAGTTTGGGACAGGGCCTCGGTGAGCAGTTCTTC. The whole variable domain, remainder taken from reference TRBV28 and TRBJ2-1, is DVKVTQSSRYLVKRTGEKVFLECVQDMDHENMFWYRQDPGLGLRLIYFSYDVKMKEKGDIPEGYSVSREKKERFSLILESASTNQTSMYLCASSLGQGLGEQFFGPGTRLTVL.

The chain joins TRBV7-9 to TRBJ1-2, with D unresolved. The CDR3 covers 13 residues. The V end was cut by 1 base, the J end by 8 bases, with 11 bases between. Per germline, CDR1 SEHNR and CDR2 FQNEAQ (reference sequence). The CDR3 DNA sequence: TGTGCCAGCAGCTTAGTAATCCAGAGCGGCTACACCTTC. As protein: CASSLVIQSGYTF.

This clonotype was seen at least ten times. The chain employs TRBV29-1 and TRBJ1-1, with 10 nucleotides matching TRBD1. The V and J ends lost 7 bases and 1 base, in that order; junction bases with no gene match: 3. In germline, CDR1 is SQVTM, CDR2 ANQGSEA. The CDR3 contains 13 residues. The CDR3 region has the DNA TGCAGCGCTTGGACAGGGGGGAACACTGAAGCTTTCTTT. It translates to CSAWTGGNTEAFF.

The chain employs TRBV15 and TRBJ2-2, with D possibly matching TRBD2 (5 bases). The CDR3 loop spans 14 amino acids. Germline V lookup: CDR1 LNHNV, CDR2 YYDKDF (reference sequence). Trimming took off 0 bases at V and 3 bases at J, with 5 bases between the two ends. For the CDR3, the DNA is TGTGCCACCAGCAGAGACGGGGACACCGGGGAGCTGTTTTTT. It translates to CATSRDGDTGELFF.

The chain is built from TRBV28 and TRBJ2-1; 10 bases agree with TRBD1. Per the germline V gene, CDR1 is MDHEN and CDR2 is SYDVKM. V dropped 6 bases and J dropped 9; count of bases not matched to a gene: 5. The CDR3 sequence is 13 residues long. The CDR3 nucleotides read TGTGCCAGCAGGGGGACAGGGGTCGGTGAGCAGTTCTTC. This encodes CASRGTGVGEQFF.

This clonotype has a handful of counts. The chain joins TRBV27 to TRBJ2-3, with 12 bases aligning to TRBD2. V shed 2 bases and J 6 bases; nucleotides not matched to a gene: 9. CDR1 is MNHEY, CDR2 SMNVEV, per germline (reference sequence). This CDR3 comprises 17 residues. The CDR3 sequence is CASSLLASGGAGDTQYF. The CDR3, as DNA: TGTGCCAGCAGTTTACTGGCTAGCGGGGGGGCGGGGGATACGCAGTATTTT.

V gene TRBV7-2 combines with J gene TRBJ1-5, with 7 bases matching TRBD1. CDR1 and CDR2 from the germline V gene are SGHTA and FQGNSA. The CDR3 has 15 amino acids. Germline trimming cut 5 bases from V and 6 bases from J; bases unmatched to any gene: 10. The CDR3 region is CASSQTGVRGQPQHF. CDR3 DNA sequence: TGTGCCAGCAGCCAAACAGGGGTAAGGGGTCAGCCCCAGCATTTT.

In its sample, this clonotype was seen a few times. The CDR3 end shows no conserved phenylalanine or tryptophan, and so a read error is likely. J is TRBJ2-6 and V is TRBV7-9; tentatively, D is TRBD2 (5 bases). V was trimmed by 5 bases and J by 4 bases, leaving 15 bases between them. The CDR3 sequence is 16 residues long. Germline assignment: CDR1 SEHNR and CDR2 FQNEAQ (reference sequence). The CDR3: CASSVGLGSGANVLTC. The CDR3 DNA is TGTGCCAGCAGCGTAGGACTGGGGTCAGGGGCCAACGTCCTGACTTGC.